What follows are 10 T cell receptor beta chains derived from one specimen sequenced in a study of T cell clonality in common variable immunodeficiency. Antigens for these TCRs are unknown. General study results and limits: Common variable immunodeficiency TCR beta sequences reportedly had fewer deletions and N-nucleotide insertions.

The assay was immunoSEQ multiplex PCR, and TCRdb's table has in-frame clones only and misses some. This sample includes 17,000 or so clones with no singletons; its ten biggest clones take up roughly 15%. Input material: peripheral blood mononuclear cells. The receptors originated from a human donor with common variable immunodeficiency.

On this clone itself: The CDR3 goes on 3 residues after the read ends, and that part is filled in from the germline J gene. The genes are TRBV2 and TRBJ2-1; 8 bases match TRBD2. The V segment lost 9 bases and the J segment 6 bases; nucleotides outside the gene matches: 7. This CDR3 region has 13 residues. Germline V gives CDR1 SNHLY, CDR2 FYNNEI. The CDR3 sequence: CASFSGKINEQFF. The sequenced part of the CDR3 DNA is TGTGCCAGTTTTAGCGGGAAAATCAATGAG.

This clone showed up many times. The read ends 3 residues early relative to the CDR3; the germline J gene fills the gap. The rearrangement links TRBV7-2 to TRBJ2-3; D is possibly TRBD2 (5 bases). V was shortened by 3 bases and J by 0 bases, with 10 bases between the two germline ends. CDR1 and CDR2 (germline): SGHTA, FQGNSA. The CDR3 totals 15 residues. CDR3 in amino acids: CASSFLAQSTDTQYF. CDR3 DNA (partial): TGTGCCAGCAGCTTCTTAGCGCAAAGCACAGATACG. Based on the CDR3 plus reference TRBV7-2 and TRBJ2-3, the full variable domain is GAGVSQSPSNKVTEKGKDVELRCDPISGHTALYWYRQSLGQGLEFLIYFQGNSAPDKSGLPSDRFSAERTGGSVSTLTIQRTQQEDSAVYLCASSFLAQSTDTQYFGPGTRLTVL.

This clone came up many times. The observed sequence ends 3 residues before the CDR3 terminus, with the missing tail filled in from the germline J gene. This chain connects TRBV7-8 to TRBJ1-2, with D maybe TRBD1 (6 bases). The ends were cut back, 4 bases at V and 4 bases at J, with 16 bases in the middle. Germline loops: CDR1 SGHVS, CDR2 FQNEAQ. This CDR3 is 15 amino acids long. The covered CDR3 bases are TGTGCCAGCAGCTGGGGACACTCACCTCCCTATGGC. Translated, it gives CASSWGHSPPYG. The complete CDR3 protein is CASSWGHSPPYGYTF.

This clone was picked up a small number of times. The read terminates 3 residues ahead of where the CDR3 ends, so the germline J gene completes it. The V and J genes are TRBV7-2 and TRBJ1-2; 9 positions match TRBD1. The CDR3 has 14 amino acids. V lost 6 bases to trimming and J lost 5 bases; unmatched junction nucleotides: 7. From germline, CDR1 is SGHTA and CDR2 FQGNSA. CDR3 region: CASREGQGWYGYTF. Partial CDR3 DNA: TGTGCCAGCAGGGAGGGACAGGGTTGGTATGGC.

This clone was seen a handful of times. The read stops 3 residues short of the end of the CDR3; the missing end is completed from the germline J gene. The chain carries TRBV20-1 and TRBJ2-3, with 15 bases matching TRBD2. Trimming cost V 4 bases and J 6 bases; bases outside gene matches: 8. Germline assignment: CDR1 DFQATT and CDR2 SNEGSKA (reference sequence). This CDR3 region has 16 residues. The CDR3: CSATRGLAGGLDTQYF. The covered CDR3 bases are TGCAGTGCTACCCGAGGACTAGCGGGGGGGCTCGATACG.

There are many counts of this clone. The CDR3 spells CASSLASGRYNEQFF. CDR3 DNA (partial): TGTGCCAGCAGCTTAGCTAGCGGGAGGTACAATGAG. This chain joins TRBV7-8 and TRBJ2-1; 10 positions match TRBD2. The read ends 3 residues early relative to the CDR3; the germline J gene fills the gap. Germline V gene lookup returns CDR1 SGHVS and CDR2 FQNEAQ. The CDR3 is made up of 15 amino acids. V shed 0 bases, J shed 4 bases, and the junction held 0 bases outside the gene matches.

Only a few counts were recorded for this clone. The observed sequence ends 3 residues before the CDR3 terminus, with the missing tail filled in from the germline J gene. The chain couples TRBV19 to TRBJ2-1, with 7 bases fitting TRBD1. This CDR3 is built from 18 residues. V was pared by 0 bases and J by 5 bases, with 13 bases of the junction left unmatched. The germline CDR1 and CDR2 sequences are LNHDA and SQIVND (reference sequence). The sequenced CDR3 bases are TGTGCCAGTAGTATAGAAGCCCCTTTAGGGGGCTGGGACAATGAG. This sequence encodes CASSIEAPLGGWDNE. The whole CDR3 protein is CASSIEAPLGGWDNEQFF.

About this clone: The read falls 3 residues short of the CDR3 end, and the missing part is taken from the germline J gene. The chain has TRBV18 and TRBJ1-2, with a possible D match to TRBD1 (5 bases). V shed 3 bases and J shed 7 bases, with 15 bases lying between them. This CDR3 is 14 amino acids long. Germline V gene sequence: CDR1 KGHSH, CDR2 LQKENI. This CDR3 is CASSPDSPTGGYTF. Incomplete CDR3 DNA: TGTGCCAGCTCACCCGACAGTCCCACGGGTGGC. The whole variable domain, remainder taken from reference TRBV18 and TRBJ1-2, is NAGVMQNPRHLVRRRGQEARLRCSPMKGHSHVYWYRQLPEEGLKFMVYLQKENIIDESGMPKERFSAEFPKEGPSILRIQQVVRGDSAAYFCASSPDSPTGGYTFGSGTRLTVV.

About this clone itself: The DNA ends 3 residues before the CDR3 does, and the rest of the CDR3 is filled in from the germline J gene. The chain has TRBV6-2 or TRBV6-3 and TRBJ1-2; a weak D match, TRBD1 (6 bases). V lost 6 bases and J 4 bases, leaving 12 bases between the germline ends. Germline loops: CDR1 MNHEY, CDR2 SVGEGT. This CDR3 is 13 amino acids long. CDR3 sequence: CASSLDSFYGYTF. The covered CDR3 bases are TGTGCCAGCAGCCTGGACAGCTTCTATGGC.

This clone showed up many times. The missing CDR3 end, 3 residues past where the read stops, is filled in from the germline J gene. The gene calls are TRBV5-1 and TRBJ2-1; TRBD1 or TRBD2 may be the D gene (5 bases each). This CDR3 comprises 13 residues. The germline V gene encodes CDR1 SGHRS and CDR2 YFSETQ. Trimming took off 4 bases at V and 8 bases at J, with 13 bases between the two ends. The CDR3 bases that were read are TGCGCCAGCAGCAGAGGCCAGGGAGATGAG. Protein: CASSRGQGDE. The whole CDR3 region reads CASSRGQGDEQFF.